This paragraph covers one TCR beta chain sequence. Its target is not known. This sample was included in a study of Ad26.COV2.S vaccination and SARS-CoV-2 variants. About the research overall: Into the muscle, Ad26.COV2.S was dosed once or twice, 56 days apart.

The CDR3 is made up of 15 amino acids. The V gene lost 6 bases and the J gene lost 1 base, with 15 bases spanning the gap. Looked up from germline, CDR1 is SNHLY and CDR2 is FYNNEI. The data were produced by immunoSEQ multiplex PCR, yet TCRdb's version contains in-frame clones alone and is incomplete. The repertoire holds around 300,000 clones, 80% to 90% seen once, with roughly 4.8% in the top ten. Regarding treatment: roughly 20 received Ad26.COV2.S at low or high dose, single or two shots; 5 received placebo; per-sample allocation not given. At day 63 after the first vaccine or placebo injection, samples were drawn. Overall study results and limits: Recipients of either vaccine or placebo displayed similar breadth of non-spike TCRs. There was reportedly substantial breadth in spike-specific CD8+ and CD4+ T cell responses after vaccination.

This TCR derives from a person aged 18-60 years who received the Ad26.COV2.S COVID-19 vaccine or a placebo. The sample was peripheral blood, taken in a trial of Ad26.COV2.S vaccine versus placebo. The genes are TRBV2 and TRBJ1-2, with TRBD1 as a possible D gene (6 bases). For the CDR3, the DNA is TGTGCCAGCAGAGGACAGTCCTCACGTAACTATGGCTACACCTTC. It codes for CASRGQSSRNYGYTF.